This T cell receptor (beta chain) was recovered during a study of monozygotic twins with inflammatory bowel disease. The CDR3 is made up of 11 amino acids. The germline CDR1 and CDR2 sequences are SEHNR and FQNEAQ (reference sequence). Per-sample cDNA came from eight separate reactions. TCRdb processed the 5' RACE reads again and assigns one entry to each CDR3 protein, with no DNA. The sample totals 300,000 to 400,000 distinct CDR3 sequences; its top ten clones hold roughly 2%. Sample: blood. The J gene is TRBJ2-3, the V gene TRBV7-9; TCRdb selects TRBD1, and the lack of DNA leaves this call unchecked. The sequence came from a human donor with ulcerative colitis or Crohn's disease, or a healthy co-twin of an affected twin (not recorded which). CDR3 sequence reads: CASGGADTQYF.